The present T cell receptor beta chain was sequenced within a study of technical replicates of blood from a handful of donors. The CDR3 extends over 15 amino acids. V gave up 3 bases and J gave up 5 bases, with 15 bases separating them. CDR1 and CDR2 from the germline V gene are MDHEN and SYDVKM. Some clones are missing from TCRdb's copy, which holds only in-frame ones; the method was immunoSEQ multiplex PCR. This repertoire shows 55,000 to 80,000 clones, 95% to 98% found once; its top ten account for roughly 0.17%. The chain is built from TRBV28 and TRBJ2-3, with D maybe TRBD1 (6 bases). The source of this sequence is a human donor in good health. Material: T cells isolated from PBMCs. The CDR3 DNA follows: TGTGCCAGCAGTTTCCAAGGGGGATACGTAGATACGCAGTATTTT. Its translation is CASSFQGGYVDTQYF.